Listed here is a single T cell receptor beta chain. Its antigen target is currently unknown. Lacking the conserved final phenylalanine or tryptophan, this CDR3 likely reflects a read error. RNA was isolated from bulk unsorted tissue, and RNA quality was assessed with a NanoDrop ND-1000 and an Agilent 2100. Normal lung samples were distant non-tumor tissue taken more than 3 cm from the tumor edge. All donors had newly diagnosed lung cancer, had not received prior chemotherapy, and were admitted for thoracic surgery in China between August and November 2014. Patients with previous radiotherapy or chemotherapy, or with another concurrent cancer, were excluded from the study. Pieces of surgical tissue measuring roughly 1-2.2 cm3 were kept in RNAlater solution and held at -80 degrees C until needed. Library creation used multiplex PCR. Sequencing took place on an Illumina HiSeq 2500. TCRbeta libraries were built by three rounds of nested PCR using primers (Table S4), following protocols modified from ARM-PCR. Before sequencing, PCR products of 200-500 bp were excised from the gel and purified with the QIAquick gel extraction kit. Turning to the authors' computational methods: Trimmomatic was used to clean the reads, FLASH merged the cleaned reads into complete CDR3 sequences, and MiTCR assigned the sequences to V(D)J germline segments. VDJtools was used to compute clonal diversity as the inverse Simpson's index. In-frame sequences without a premature stop codon were defined as productive reads. The raw public data were reprocessed by TCRdb itself: fastp quality trimming at Q25, MiXCR clonotype calling, in-frame beta chains only. Rows matching on CDR3 protein sequence are summarized as one entry with the most common DNA and genes. The V and J calls and clone size are TCRdb's, not the authors'. The sample records approximately 68,000 distinct CDR3 sequences, roughly three quarters of which are singletons. 45% of the sample is in the top ten clones.

This sample was taken from a study of tumor and adjacent non-tumor tissue in lung cancer listed by TCRdb under 2018. Study-level background: Of the cohort, about a dozen patients had adenocarcinoma, 2 had squamous cell carcinoma and 1 had small cell lung cancer. Sequencing generated a total of more than 100 million productive TCRbeta reads, averaging about 4.2 million reads per sample. The 15 enrolled patients, of whom approximately ten were men and 5 were women, were aged 31 to 76 years and were diagnosed with TNM stage I to III disease. The study compared bulk TCRbeta repertoires from lung tumor tissue and matched distant non-tumor lung tissue of some 15 lung cancer patients. TCRbeta CDR3 sequencing was performed on 25 to 30 paired specimens, with one tumor sample and one normal lung sample collected per patient.

The CDR3 spans 15 residues, counting both ends. Kept here is only the CDR3 DNA, which spans 45 bases and is read in frame from base 1. Based on the germline V gene, the CDR1 and CDR2 sequences are MNHNS and SASEGT. General findings and caveats noted by the study authors: Significantly higher TCR diversity (inverse Simpson) was observed in tumor tissue than in normal lung tissue (around 460 vs 160, P = 0.0075, Mann-Whitney U test). The methods do not name the sequencing platform or mention unique molecular identifiers. TCR diversity was significantly higher in younger patients, and higher tumor TCR diversity was associated with shorter overall and disease-free survival. Because peripheral blood was not sequenced, blood TCRbeta repertoires in the lung cancer patients of the study were not examined. A significantly larger cumulative share of the repertoire was made up by the top 100 clones in normal lung than in tumor tissue. Only approximately 14 patients were in the cohort, and the authors stated that larger samples and more detailed clinical data are needed.

The sequenced sample was distant non-tumor lung tissue. The rearrangement joined TRBV6-1 to TRBJ2-6; matching of 6 bases hints at TRBD1 as the D gene. This sequence was found in a man aged 55 to 69 with non-small cell lung cancer. The DNA reads TGTGCCAGCAGCGAAGGACAGTCTGGGGCCAACGTCCTGACTTCC. Its product reads: CASSEGQSGANVLTS.